This record covers a single T cell receptor (beta chain). Antigen specificity is unknown. TCRdb independently ran MiXCR on the 5' RACE reads; one entry per CDR3 protein. The table includes hundreds of thousands of distinct CDR3 sequences, approximately 15% detected once. Germline CDR1 and CDR2: SGHRS and YFSETQ. The CDR3 sequence is 17 residues long. V gave up 0 bases and J gave up 6 bases; unmatched junction bases: 14. This record belongs to a study of T-cell memory formation after mild COVID-19. Study-wide results and limits: Unconfirmed was the SARS-CoV-2 specificity of second-wave clones that peaked on day 37.

The receptor comes from a man aged 18 to 30 who had mild COVID-19 (a few samples of this study predate the infection). Cell type and time point are not known. The sample taken for sequencing was PBMCs or a T cell subset sorted from them (not recorded which). V and J are TRBV5-1 and TRBJ1-2, with 7 positions matching TRBD1. The CDR3 DNA reads as TGCGCCAGCAGCTTGGTTACGACCCGGACAGGATGGAATGGCTACACCTTC. Amino acids: CASSLVTTRTGWNGYTF.